This TCR beta chain was identified during a study of control samples from healthy donors and cancer patients. Produced via immunoSEQ multiplex PCR; TCRdb's table is partial and in-frame only. The sample has about 180,000 clones, nearly 90% seen once. Deletions cut 3 bases from V and 6 bases from J, with 21 bases between. CDR1 is MNHEY and CDR2 is SVGEGT in the germline V gene. The CDR3 totals 17 residues. The specimen sequenced was blood. The TCR sequence derives from a woman aged 45-60 years in good health. The chain uses TRBV6-2 or TRBV6-3 and TRBJ2-4; D might be TRBD1 (5 bases). CDR3 bases: TGTGCCAGCAGTTATGTTGCACAGGCGAGACTGTTAAACATTCAGTACTTC. It encodes CASSYVAQARLLNIQYF.